The text below deals with one TCR beta chain. The CDR3 contains 16 residues. CDR1 SGDLS and CDR2 YYNGEE come from the germline V gene. Between the trimmed V and J ends, which lost 4 bases and 2 bases, there was a span of 16 bases. These data are taken from a study of blood T cell repertoires in COVID-19. Libraries were prepared by immunoSEQ multiplex PCR; TCRdb keeps only in-frame clonotypes and omits some of them. This sample has hundreds of thousands of clones, with more than 75% found just once. In terms of age and location, participants ranged from roughly 18 to 100 years and lived in roughly 22 US areas. Clinical history as reported by participants underpinned cohort assignment.

The V call is TRBV9, the J call TRBJ1-3, with D possibly TRBD1 on 6 matching bases. The receptor's source is a woman in her thirties or forties with acute COVID-19. Sequencing used PBMCs or T cells enriched from blood (not recorded which). CDR3 residues: CASSSPGVWTGNTIYF. DNA of the CDR3: TGTGCCAGCAGCTCACCAGGGGTATGGACTGGAAACACCATATATTTT.